This T cell receptor beta chain was profiled in a study of identical twins. TCRdb called the 5' RACE reads again in MiXCR, with one record for every CDR3 protein. The table records 1.5 million to 2 million distinct CDR3 sequences, more than 30% of them present only once. The receptor comes from a newborn girl in good health. Sequenced material: cord blood.

CDR3 amino acids: CATSDSGTGGTDTQYF. Here the CDR3 DNA reads TGTGCCACCAGTGATTCCGGGACAGGGGGCACAGATACGCAGTATTTT. This chain uses TRBV24-1 with TRBJ2-3; TRBD1 matches 10 bases. Germline loops: CDR1 KGHDR, CDR2 SFDVKD. Trimming cost V 2 bases and J 1 base; bases outside gene matches: 2. CDR3 size: 16 residues.